Listed below are T cell receptor beta chains from one sample, sequenced in a study of cytomegalovirus exposure and HLA in healthy donors. Repertoires were generated with immunoSEQ multiplex PCR, while TCRdb's copy carries only in-frame clones and drops some. The repertoire holds roughly 120,000 clones, with over 75% as singletons. Material: PBMCs. These receptors came from a woman in her 30s in good health and CMV-seropositive. Both conserved end residues are part of each CDR3. D genes are given only for firm matches. Clone size is stated in some rows and not others, as once, few, many or a class when expanded.

>TRBV30|TRBD1|TRBJ1-5|.
TGTGCCTGGAGCGCAGGGGGAGACCAGCCCCAGCATTTT
CAWSAGGDQPQHF
>TRBV4-3|.|TRBJ2-6|.
TGCGCCAGCCAGGACTCCATGGGGGGGGCCAACGTCCTGACTTTC
CASQDSMGGANVLTF
>TRBV29-1|TRBD2|TRBJ2-3|.
TGCAGCGTTGACCGGGGGGCTAGCGGGAGTGGGACGCAGTATTTT
CSVDRGASGSGTQYF
>TRBV19|.|TRBJ2-7|.
TGTGCCAGTAGTACCAATTACAGGTCCTACGAGCAGTACTTC
CASSTNYRSYEQYF
>TRBV28|TRBD2|TRBJ2-7|.
TGTGCCAGCAGCACGGGACTAGCGGCCTCCTACGAGCAGTACTTC
CASSTGLAASYEQYF
>TRBV5-6|.|TRBJ1-1|.
TGTGCCAGCAGCTCAGAGAGCGGTGAAGCTTTCTTT
CASSSESGEAFF
>TRBV7-9|TRBD1|TRBJ2-7|.
TGTGCCAGCCGGGACAGGTCCTACGAGCAGTACTTC
CASRDRSYEQYF
>TRBV5-4|TRBD2|TRBJ2-1|.
TGTGCCAGCAGCTTCGGGACTAGCGCCTACAATGAGCAGTTCTTC
CASSFGTSAYNEQFF
>TRBV29-1|.|TRBJ1-5|few
TGCAGCGCCCAGGAAAGCTGGTTCCAGCCCCAGCATTTT
CSAQESWFQPQHF
>TRBV4-3|.|TRBJ2-7|.
TGCGCCAGCAGCCAAGAGAGTGCAGGGATATACGAGCAGTACTTC
CASSQESAGIYEQYF
>TRBV4-1|TRBD1|TRBJ1-4|.
TGCGCCAGCAGCGCCAGCTCGGACAGGGAAACTAATGAAAAACTGTTTTTT
CASSASSDRETNEKLFF
>TRBV7-9|.|TRBJ2-7|few
TGTGCCAGCAGCTTAGACTTCATCGGGTCCTACGAGCAGTACTTC
CASSLDFIGSYEQYF
>TRBV5-4|.|TRBJ1-3|.
TGTGCCAGCAGCTCTCTCGGGATAGCCGGAAACACCATATATTTT
CASSSLGIAGNTIYF
>TRBV4-1|TRBD2|TRBJ2-7|.
TGCGCCAGCAGCCCCCAAAGTGCCGGGGGGATCTACGAGCAGTACTTC
CASSPQSAGGIYEQYF
>TRBV5-1|TRBD2|TRBJ2-7|.
TGCGCCAGCAGCTTGGGGGCTAGCGGAGGCTACGAGCAGTACTTC
CASSLGASGGYEQYF
>TRBV7-9|TRBD1|TRBJ2-3|.
TGTGCCAGCAGCTCGGACAGGTTCTCCACAGATACGCAGTATTTT
CASSSDRFSTDTQYF
>TRBV28|.|TRBJ1-5|.
TGTGCCAGCAGTCCTTGGGTCGGGAGAGGCAATCAGCCCCAGCATTTT
CASSPWVGRGNQPQHF
>TRBV4-1|TRBD1|TRBJ2-7|few
TGCGCCAGCAGCCAAGAATGGGACAGGTCCTACGAGCAGTACTTC
CASSQEWDRSYEQYF
>TRBV6-5|.|TRBJ2-7|.
TGTGCCAGCAGTTACGACACCTCCTACGAGCAGTACTTC
CASSYDTSYEQYF
>TRBV30|TRBD2|TRBJ2-1|.
TGTGCCTGGAGTGGGAGACTAGCGGGGCCCTCGAATGAGCAGTTCTTC
CAWSGRLAGPSNEQFF